This record covers a single T cell receptor beta chain. As yet, its antigen is unknown. Treatment specified: oral pan-JAK inhibitor, 5-10 mg twice daily. The data originate from a study of CD8+ T cells in alopecia areata. Investigators isolated RNA and reverse transcribed it into cDNA to act as the sequencing template. Produced via immunoSEQ multiplex PCR; TCRdb's table is partial and in-frame only. The sample carries 150,000 to 200,000 clones, 58% recorded once. CDR1 and CDR2 (germline): SGHAT, FQNNGV. The length of the CDR3 is 12 residues. V was shortened by 5 bases and J by 7 bases, with 10 bases between the two germline ends. General observations from the study: Because of a solitary nonresponder, the connection of baseline CD8+ expansion to response stays uncertain. Sequencing of scalp samples also captures resident alphabeta T cells of normal skin.

Sequencing used CD4+ T cells sorted from blood, obtained at approximately week 60, from a patient treated with tofacitinib. The V gene is TRBV11-2, the J gene TRBJ2-3; D not certain. This receptor was obtained from a human donor with alopecia areata. The CDR3 reads CASSRPEHTQYF. CDR3 bases: TGTGCCAGCAGCCGACCGGAGCATACGCAGTATTTT.